These 20 T cell receptor beta chains came from one sample sequenced in a study of T cells in localized non-small cell lung cancer. Profiled with immunoSEQ multiplex PCR; TCRdb holds only in-frame clones, not every one. The table has tens of thousands of clones, 83% seen once. Material: PBMCs, obtained before any cancer treatment. Receptor source: a man aged 40-75 years with stage II lung adenocarcinoma.

This chain's CDR3 is CASNPGGIRYNEQFF. CDR3 nucleotides: TGTGCCAGCAACCCGGGGGGGATTCGCTACAATGAGCAGTTCTTC. The V and J genes are TRBV28 and TRBJ2-1; TRBD2 matches 8 bases. CDR3 length equals 15 residues. After removal of 7 bases from V and 3 bases from J, the junction contained 8 bases not matched to a gene. In germline, CDR1 is MDHEN, CDR2 SYDVKM.

This chain connects TRBV6-1 to TRBJ1-2, with TRBD1 identical over 8 bases. Germline CDR1 and CDR2: MNHNS and SASEGT. J lost 4 bases, V lost 5 bases, and 3 bases had no gene match. The CDR3 is made up of 13 amino acids. CDR3 coding DNA: TGTGCCAGCAGTAGGGACAGGACCTATGGCTACACCTTC. Translating gives CASSRDRTYGYTF.

This clone was detected only a few times. The chain uses TRBV28 and TRBJ2-7; D gene unclear. The V gene lost 3 bases and the J gene lost 4 bases, with 7 bases spanning the gap. CDR1 and CDR2 from the germline V gene are MDHEN and SYDVKM. This CDR3 contains 12 residues. CDR3 protein: CASSFPGYEQYF. CDR3 coding DNA: TGTGCCAGCAGTTTTCCTGGGTACGAGCAGTACTTC. Complete variable domain (other parts from reference TRBV28 and TRBJ2-7): DVKVTQSSRYLVKRTGEKVFLECVQDMDHENMFWYRQDPGLGLRLIYFSYDVKMKEKGDIPEGYSVSREKKERFSLILESASTNQTSMYLCASSFPGYEQYFGPGTRLTVT.

The gene calls are TRBV7-2 and TRBJ2-7, with 7 bases fitting TRBD2. The CDR3 covers 15 residues. V was clipped by 2 bases and J by 3 bases; unmatched bases: 7. Germline V lookup: CDR1 SGHTA, CDR2 FQGNSA. The CDR3 DNA reads TGTGCCAGCAGCTTATCCGGCGGGGGACTCTACGAGCAGTACTTC. Protein product: CASSLSGGGLYEQYF.

The chain joins TRBV11-2 to TRBJ2-7, with 11 bases that match TRBD2. The CDR3 sequence is 15 residues long. Trimming took 5 bases from V and 3 from J; bases not matched to a gene: 6. CDR1 is SGHAT, CDR2 FQNNGV, per germline. The CDR3 spells CASSTGTSGFYEQYF. Written as DNA, the CDR3 is TGTGCCAGCAGCACGGGGACTAGCGGCTTCTACGAGCAGTACTTC. Using reference TRBV11-2 and TRBJ2-7 for the parts outside the CDR3, the full variable domain is EAGVAQSPRYKIIEKRQSVAFWCNPISGHATLYWYQQILGQGPKLLIQFQNNGVVDDSQLPKDRFSAERLKGVDSTLKIQPAKLEDSAVYLCASSTGTSGFYEQYFGPGTRLTVT.

As DNA, the CDR3 is TGTGCCAGCAGCTTGGGGAAGGGTCGCATGAACACTGAAGCTTTCTTT. It is translated as CASSLGKGRMNTEAFF. V is TRBV5-5 and J is TRBJ1-1; no firm D call. V dropped 0 bases and J dropped 0 bases, with 12 bases sitting between them. There are 16 residues in the CDR3. Germline values: CDR1 SGHKS, CDR2 YYEKEE (reference sequence).

The chain is built from TRBV18 and TRBJ2-7; 8 nucleotides align to TRBD1. The CDR3 is made up of 15 amino acids. Germline CDR1 KGHSH, CDR2 LQKENI. Germline trimming cut 2 bases from V and 0 bases from J; bases unmatched to any gene: 3. CDR3 residues: CASSPWTGSSYEQYF. CDR3 DNA: TGTGCCAGCTCACCATGGACAGGGAGCTCCTACGAGCAGTACTTC.

The gene calls are TRBV20-1 and TRBJ1-3; D is uncertain. Trimming stripped 6 bases from V and 8 bases from J, with 11 bases between. This CDR3 comprises 11 residues. Germline values: CDR1 DFQATT, CDR2 SNEGSKA (reference sequence). The CDR3 region is CSARVVDTIYF. The CDR3 DNA sequence: TGCAGTGCCCGAGTGGTGGACACCATATATTTT.

This chain joins TRBV2 and TRBJ1-2, with TRBD1 identical over 11 bases. Trimming at V came to 9 bases and at J to 2 bases, leaving 5 bases not matched to a gene. Germline V gene sequence: CDR1 SNHLY, CDR2 FYNNEI. The CDR3 totals 14 residues. In DNA, the CDR3 is TGTGCCAGTCCTGGGACAGGGGGAAACTATGGCTACACCTTC. This gives the protein CASPGTGGNYGYTF.

This clone was picked up one time. V and J are TRBV5-1 and TRBJ1-1; D not resolved. Trimming left V 3 bases short and J 3 bases short, with 15 bases between. Germline V CDR1 and CDR2: SGHRS, YFSETQ. The CDR3 is 15 amino acids. The CDR3 nucleotides are TGCGCCAGCAGCTCAGGTAGGGAAGATGACACTGAAGCTTTCTTT. Translated, it gives CASSSGREDDTEAFF.

The V call is TRBV11-2, the J call TRBJ1-1; D unresolved. Trimming removed 3 bases at V and 2 bases at J, with 10 bases between. In germline, CDR1 is SGHAT, CDR2 FQNNGV. This CDR3 has 14 amino acids. The CDR3 loop reads CASSLRRANTEAFF. Written as DNA, the CDR3 is TGTGCCAGCAGCTTGCGACGAGCTAACACTGAAGCTTTCTTT.

The V call is TRBV5-1, the J call TRBJ1-6; no clear D. The CDR3 covers 14 residues. Deletions cut 4 bases from V and 15 bases from J, with 20 bases between. Looked up from germline, CDR1 is SGHRS and CDR2 is YFSETQ. CDR3 in DNA: TGCGCCAGCAGCCCGAGTCTAGGGTCGTCGCGCCTCCACTTT. This encodes CASSPSLGSSRLHF.

This rearrangement joins TRBV6-1 to TRBJ1-6, with D possibly being TRBD1 (5 bases). Germline V gene sequence: CDR1 MNHNS, CDR2 SASEGT. V lost 4 bases and J 8 bases, leaving 18 bases between the germline ends. There are 16 residues in the CDR3. In DNA, the CDR3 is TGTGCCAGCAGTGCAAAACTCTTCCAAGGGGATTCACCCCTCCACTTT. Its translation is CASSAKLFQGDSPLHF.

This chain joins TRBV27 and TRBJ1-5; TRBD1 matches at 8 bases. CDR1 is MNHEY, CDR2 SMNVEV, per germline (reference sequence). There are 16 residues in the CDR3. Germline trimming cut 5 bases from V and 4 bases from J; bases unmatched to any gene: 10. The CDR3 nucleotides read TGTGCCAGCAGTAGAACCGGACAGGGCGAAAATCAGCCCCAGCATTTT. Its translation: CASSRTGQGENQPQHF.

The chain carries TRBV6-5 and TRBJ2-2; D unclear. This CDR3 region has 15 residues. V shed 8 bases and J shed 4 bases, with 17 bases lying between them. Germline-derived CDR1 and CDR2 are MNHEY and SVGAGI. DNA for the CDR3: TGTGCCAGCCGCGACGGGTGGTCGAGCACCGGGGAGCTGTTTTTT. It encodes CASRDGWSSTGELFF.

The chain links TRBV30 to TRBJ1-6, with 11 bases lining up with TRBD1. The CDR3 contains 17 residues. In germline, CDR1 is GTSNPN, CDR2 SVGIG (reference sequence). V was clipped by 0 bases and J by 6 bases; unmatched bases: 7. CDR3 protein: CAWSVAGTGGVNSPLHF. Written as DNA, the CDR3 is TGTGCCTGGAGTGTAGCCGGGACAGGGGGTGTTAATTCACCCCTCCACTTT.

The V and J genes are TRBV7-9 and TRBJ2-5, with D possibly matching TRBD1 (5 bases). This CDR3 is built from 12 residues. The V end was cut by 5 bases, the J end by 2 bases, with 6 bases between. CDR1 and CDR2 from the germline V gene are SEHNR and FQNEAQ (reference sequence). The CDR3 DNA reads as TGTGCCAGCAGCCCAGGGCAAGAGACCCAGTACTTC. Translating it yields CASSPGQETQYF.

V gene TRBV5-4 combines with J gene TRBJ2-7; no reliable D call. The V end was cut by 4 bases, the J end by 7 bases, with 15 bases between. Germline V lookup: CDR1 SGHNT, CDR2 YYREEE (reference sequence). The CDR3 has 13 residues. CDR3 region: CASSHLNLQEQYF. CDR3 in DNA: TGTGCCAGCAGCCACCTGAACCTTCAGGAGCAGTACTTC.

J is TRBJ1-1 and V is TRBV5-1, with a weak D call TRBD1 (6 bases). This CDR3 region has 14 residues. Germline loops: CDR1 SGHRS, CDR2 YFSETQ. V was pared by 2 bases and J by 0 bases, with 8 bases between. Here the CDR3 reads CASSLTGLNTEAFF. The CDR3 region has the DNA TGCGCCAGCAGCTTAACAGGGTTGAACACTGAAGCTTTCTTT.

The table lists this clone with a count of one. The chain is built from TRBV16 and TRBJ1-2; D not certain. Trimming left V 10 bases short and J 7 bases short, with 16 bases between. The CDR3 has 12 residues. The germline V gene encodes CDR1 KGHSY and CDR2 FQNENV. The DNA for the CDR3 is TGTGCCATCTCTAAGCCGTTCGGTGGCTACACCTTC. Encoded protein: CAISKPFGGYTF. Variable domain in full (rest from reference TRBV16 and TRBJ1-2): GEEVAQTPKHLVRGEGQKAKLYCAPIKGHSYVFWYQQVLKNEFKFLISFQNENVFDETGMPKERFSAKCLPNSPCSLEIQATKLEDSAVYFCAISKPFGGYTFGSGTRLTVV.